This record covers a single TCR beta chain. Its antigen is not known. This sample stems from a study of T cells after yellow fever vaccination. Across the study: Preparation of fractions with low cell numbers was performed using SMART-Seq v4 Ultra Low Input. The study, taken as a whole, reports: The booster response re-showed most primary clones: over 95% CD4, more than 70% CD8.

The CDR3 is made up of 10 amino acids. Germline values: CDR1 MNHEY, CDR2 SMNVEV (reference sequence). Trimming took 3 bases from V and 7 from J, leaving 3 bases between them. Making TCR cDNA involved 5'RACE template switching, which added UMIs and a universal primer site. TCRdb ran MiXCR on the 5' RACE reads and lists one entry per CDR3 protein. Of under 350,000 distinct CDR3 sequences in the sample, roughly 4% were seen once. The material was PBMCs, obtained 5 days after the yellow fever booster vaccination. The chain joins TRBV27 to TRBJ1-2; D remains ambiguous. This TCR derives from a man younger than 30 who received the YFV17D yellow fever vaccine. This CDR3 is CASSFRGYTF. Written as DNA, the CDR3 is TGTGCCAGCAGTTTTCGTGGCTACACCTTC.